Listed below are T cell receptor beta chains from one sample, sequenced in a study of T cells in Graves' hyperthyroidism and ophthalmopathy. One entry per CDR3 protein, called by TCRdb with MiXCR from the multiplex PCR reads. The sample consists of hundreds of thousands of distinct CDR3 sequences, about 20% of them appearing once. The material sequenced was blood. The origin of the receptors is a woman aged 70-85 years with Graves' ophthalmopathy. CDR3s include the opening cysteine and the closing phenylalanine or tryptophan. A D gene is named only where the DNA matches it firmly. Clone size is not always given. Where it is, it says once, few, many or a class for expanded clones.

abundance | d_gene | j_gene | v_gene | CDR3aa | CDR3nt
. | . | TRBJ1-2 | TRBV4-1 | CASSQDGNGNYGYTF | TGCGCCAGCAGCCAAGATGGGAACGGCAACTATGGCTACACCTTC
. | . | TRBJ2-7 | TRBV2 | CAGSVNEQYF | TGTGCCGGCAGTGTGAACGAGCAGTACTTC
few | . | TRBJ2-1 | TRBV7-3 | CASSLGGQLRYNEQFF | TGTGCCAGCAGCTTAGGGGGGCAGCTTAGATACAATGAGCAGTTCTTC
many | . | TRBJ2-1 | TRBV11-1 | CASSSRPSGVGEQFF | TGTGCCAGCAGCTCAAGACCCTCCGGGGTTGGTGAGCAGTTCTTC
. | . | TRBJ1-5 | TRBV7-6 | CASSKSRSHFYLGNQPQHF | TGTGCCAGCAGCAAGTCGAGGTCCCATTTCTATTTGGGCAATCAGCCCCAGCATTTT
. | TRBD2 | TRBJ2-7 | TRBV30 | CAWKRGRAYEQYF | TGTGCCTGGAAGCGCGGGAGGGCCTACGAGCAGTACTTC
few | . | TRBJ1-6 | TRBV6-2/TRBV6-3 | CASSYSPGRDGSPLHF | TGTGCCAGCAGTTACTCGCCCGGCAGGGACGGTTCACCCCTCCACTTT
. | . | TRBJ1-2 | TRBV5-6 | CASRADSVGGYTF | TGTGCCAGCAGAGCGGACAGCGTTGGAGGCTACACCTTC
many | . | TRBJ2-7 | TRBV20-1 | CSASHGTSYEQYF | TGCAGTGCTAGTCACGGGACCTCCTACGAGCAGTACTTC
. | . | TRBJ2-7 | TRBV29-1 | CSVEQGGGPHEQYF | TGCAGCGTTGAACAAGGGGGAGGGCCCCACGAGCAGTACTTC
few | TRBD1 | TRBJ1-3 | TRBV7-8 | CASGRQGSGNTIYF | TGTGCCAGCGGGAGACAGGGATCTGGAAACACCATATATTTT
few | . | TRBJ2-2 | TRBV6-2/TRBV6-3 | CASTPAPHGELFF | TGTGCCAGCACCCCGGCCCCTCACGGGGAGCTGTTTTTT
few | . | TRBJ1-5 | TRBV15 | CATRRGGGAGQPQHF | TGTGCCACCCGACGGGGGGGAGGGGCGGGTCAGCCCCAGCATTTT
few | . | TRBJ1-1 | TRBV27 | CASSLKLGYTEAFF | TGTGCCAGCAGTTTAAAATTGGGGTACACTGAAGCTTTCTTT
. | TRBD1 | TRBJ2-1 | TRBV27 | CASSWTGGRNEQFF | TGTGCCAGCAGTTGGACAGGGGGCCGGAATGAGCAGTTCTTC
. | . | TRBJ2-2 | TRBV3-1 | CASSHRRGKGTGELFF | TGTGCCAGCAGCCATAGACGCGGGAAGGGGACCGGGGAGCTGTTTTTT
. | . | TRBJ2-7 | TRBV6-2/TRBV6-3 | CAGLDSSYEQYF | TGTGCCGGTCTGGACTCTTCCTACGAGCAGTACTTC
few | TRBD1 | TRBJ1-1 | TRBV3-1 | CASSQQGAANTEAFF | TGTGCCAGCAGCCAACAGGGGGCGGCGAACACTGAAGCTTTCTTT
few | TRBD2 | TRBJ2-7 | TRBV6-1 | CASRSETSGLYEQYF | TGTGCCAGCAGATCAGAGACTAGCGGGCTCTACGAGCAGTACTTC
. | TRBD1 | TRBJ1-2 | TRBV28 | CAIREDRGPYGYTF | TGTGCCATCCGAGAGGACAGGGGACCTTATGGCTACACCTTC